This T cell receptor (beta chain) emerged from a study of cytomegalovirus exposure and HLA in healthy donors. Study results and caveats: Researchers reported from a later analysis that most CMV-associated TCR beta chains appeared HLA-restricted.

Concerning this clone itself: Its antigen remains unidentified.

The PCR contained 60 Vbeta and 13 Jbeta primers. Produced via immunoSEQ multiplex PCR; TCRdb's table is partial and in-frame only. The data show about 130,000 clones, approximately 70% seen once. Germline lookup yields CDR1 SGHRS and CDR2 YFSETQ. The CDR3 contains 16 residues. V shed 2 bases and J shed 2 bases, with 16 bases lying between them. The chain uses TRBV5-1 and TRBJ1-2; a possible D gene is TRBD1 (5 bases). The source of this sequence is a woman aged 60-75 years in good health and CMV-seropositive. Material: PBMCs. CDR3 DNA sequence: TGCGCCAGCAGCTTAGATGTGGCAGGGCAGAACTATGGCTACACCTTC. Translating it yields CASSLDVAGQNYGYTF.